Following are 27 T cell receptor beta chains from one sample sequenced in a study of T cell responses to AZD1222 COVID-19 vaccine. The table came from immunoSEQ multiplex PCR; TCRdb's copy has only in-frame clones and leaves some out. This table has about 150,000 clones, approximately 91% appearing once. The sample consisted of peripheral blood, taken 28 days after the second AZD1222 dose. Source of these receptors: an adult who received the AZD1222 COVID-19 vaccine.

The chain recombines TRBV7-9 with TRBJ1-2; D perhaps matches TRBD1 (6 bases). This CDR3 is 14 amino acids long. The ends were cut back, 3 bases at V and 6 bases at J, with 14 bases in the middle. Germline V CDR1 and CDR2: SEHNR, FQNEAQ (reference sequence). The CDR3 loop reads CASSFQGGANGYTF. Here the CDR3 DNA reads TGTGCCAGCAGCTTTCAAGGGGGAGCTAATGGCTACACCTTC.

This chain joins TRBV4-1 and TRBJ1-1, with 7 bases matching TRBD1. Germline trimming cut 3 bases from V and 1 base from J; bases unmatched to any gene: 20. The germline V gene has CDR1 MGHRA and CDR2 YSYEKL. The CDR3 totals 20 residues. The DNA of the CDR3 is TGCGCCAGCAGCCATAAGGTATCTAGGGGACAGAAATCCTCGAACACTGAAGCTTTCTTT. This translates into CASSHKVSRGQKSSNTEAFF.

The genes are TRBV6-6 and TRBJ2-2; 7 bases fit TRBD2. CDR1 is MNHNY and CDR2 is SVGAGI in the germline V gene (reference sequence). The J segment lost 7 bases and the V segment lost 3 bases, leaving 11 bases of the junction unmatched. This CDR3 spans 16 amino acids. This CDR3 is CASSYGGGVIIGELFF. The CDR3 region has the DNA TGTGCCAGCAGTTATGGGGGAGGGGTGATCATCGGGGAGCTGTTTTTT.

J is TRBJ2-5 and V is TRBV4-1; D gene uncertain. CDR1 is MGHRA, CDR2 YSYEKL, per germline. This CDR3 has 15 amino acids. Between the trimmed V and J ends, which lost 4 bases and 0 bases, there was a span of 12 bases. CDR3 nucleotide sequence: TGCGCCAGCAGCCCCCTTAACGCCTACCAAGAGACCCAGTACTTC. It encodes CASSPLNAYQETQYF.

This chain uses TRBV5-1 with TRBJ2-5; D may be TRBD1 (7 bases). In germline, CDR1 is SGHRS, CDR2 YFSETQ. This CDR3 has 14 residues. The V end was cut by 0 bases, the J end by 6 bases, with 12 bases between. The CDR3 nucleotides read TGCGCCAGCAGCTTGGGACAGGGACTGAAGACCCAGTACTTC. Amino acids: CASSLGQGLKTQYF.

The rearrangement uses TRBV9 and TRBJ1-1; the D gene is possibly TRBD1 (5 bases). Germline V lookup: CDR1 SGDLS, CDR2 YYNGEE. The CDR3 spans 13 residues. The V end lost 0 bases, the J end lost 5 bases, and 8 bases lay between the germline ends. The CDR3 is CASSVDGGTEAFF. The DNA of the CDR3 is TGTGCCAGCAGCGTAGATGGGGGGACTGAAGCTTTCTTT.

The chain recombines TRBV5-1 with TRBJ1-1; 7 bases are shared with TRBD1. The junction had 7 bases not matched to a gene; V was cut back by 6 bases and J by 2 bases. The CDR3 runs to 14 residues. The germline CDR1 and CDR2 sequences are SGHRS and YFSETQ. CDR3 coding DNA: TGCGCCAGCACGCGGGACAGCTCAAACACTGAAGCTTTCTTT. Translated: CASTRDSSNTEAFF.

J is TRBJ1-2 and V is TRBV6-1, with D possibly matching TRBD1 (6 bases). The CDR3 spans 14 residues. CDR1 MNHNS and CDR2 SASEGT come from the germline V gene. V was trimmed by 3 bases and J by 4 bases, leaving 12 bases between them. In nucleotides, the CDR3 is TGTGCCAGCAGTGAGGTGGGACATCTCTATGGCTACACCTTC. It codes for CASSEVGHLYGYTF.

The CDR3 loop reads CSASGSNTEAFF. The CDR3 nucleotides are TGCAGTGCTAGTGGGTCGAACACTGAAGCTTTCTTT. V and J are TRBV20-1 and TRBJ1-1; D gene ambiguous. The V end lost 3 bases, the J end lost 1 base, and 6 bases lay between the germline ends. CDR1 is DFQATT and CDR2 is SNEGSKA in the germline V gene (reference sequence). There are 12 residues in the CDR3.

V and J are TRBV6-1 and TRBJ1-3; possible D gene TRBD1, 5 bases. The V end was cut by 3 bases, the J end by 3 bases, with 12 bases between. Germline V lookup: CDR1 MNHNS, CDR2 SASEGT. CDR3 length: 15 residues. CDR3 protein: CASSDREIRGNTIYF. In DNA form, the CDR3 reads TGTGCCAGCAGTGACAGGGAAATCCGTGGAAACACCATATATTTT.

This clone was observed once. The chain couples TRBV3-1 (or the pseudogene TRBV3-2) to TRBJ2-2; the match to TRBD1 covers 8 bases. Trimming removed 4 bases from V and 5 bases from J; junction bases left unmatched: 12. The germline CDR1 and CDR2 sequences are LGHDT and YNNKEL (reference sequence). This CDR3 region has 17 residues. Here the CDR3 DNA reads TGTGCCAGCAGCCGCTACCGGGACAGGACCCGTACCGGGGAGCTGTTTTTT. This encodes CASSRYRDRTRTGELFF.

V usage is TRBV5-1 and J usage is TRBJ1-4, with 8 bases fitting TRBD1. Germline CDR1 reads SGHRS; CDR2 reads YFSETQ. The CDR3 spans 14 residues. The V segment lost 3 bases and the J segment 4 bases; nucleotides outside the gene matches: 2. CDR3 residues: CASSSGQVNEKLFF. DNA of the CDR3: TGCGCCAGCAGCTCGGGACAGGTTAATGAAAAACTGTTTTTT.

In nucleotides, the CDR3 is TGTGCCAGCAGTTTAATGGTTGGGGGGGAGGGACTGTTTTTT. Amino acids: CASSLMVGGEGLFF. V and J are TRBV27 and TRBJ1-4; D might be TRBD1 (5 bases). Germline V lookup: CDR1 MNHEY, CDR2 SMNVEV (reference sequence). V lost 2 bases and J 13 bases, leaving 17 bases between the germline ends. CDR3 length equals 14 residues.

The chain combines TRBV6-5 with TRBJ1-4; no firm D call. V was cut by 2 bases and J by 12 bases, with 16 bases left in between. Germline assignment: CDR1 MNHEY and CDR2 SVGAGI. The CDR3 extends over 14 amino acids. In DNA form, the CDR3 reads TGTGCCAGCAGTTACGAGGCATACCAAGGAGAACTGTTTTTT. As protein: CASSYEAYQGELFF.

The chain has TRBV5-4 and TRBJ1-5; D not certain. The CDR3 runs to 13 residues. The V end was cut by 4 bases, the J end by 7 bases, with 12 bases between. CDR1 is SGHNT and CDR2 is YYREEE in the germline V gene (reference sequence). CDR3 in amino acids: CASSPTGRQPQHF. The CDR3 DNA reads as TGTGCCAGCAGCCCGACGGGGAGACAGCCCCAGCATTTT.

This clone has only one observation. The rearrangement uses TRBV28 and TRBJ2-7; D unresolved. The CDR3 totals 14 residues. The ends were cut back, 5 bases at V and 2 bases at J, with 13 bases in the middle. Germline CDR1 reads MDHEN; CDR2 reads SYDVKM. The CDR3 reads CASSPLAPTYEQYF. The CDR3 nucleotides read TGTGCCAGCAGTCCCCTGGCACCCACCTACGAGCAGTACTTC.

This chain connects TRBV19 to TRBJ2-1; 8 bases match TRBD1. Per germline, CDR1 LNHDA and CDR2 SQIVND (reference sequence). The J segment lost 4 bases and the V segment lost 5 bases, leaving 13 bases of the junction unmatched. This CDR3 has 17 residues. CDR3 loop: CASSPGTGTRGYNEQFF. The CDR3 DNA follows: TGTGCCAGTAGTCCCGGGACAGGAACAAGGGGATACAATGAGCAGTTCTTC. The full variable domain, with the rest looked up from reference TRBV19 and TRBJ2-1, is DGGITQSPKYLFRKEGQNVTLSCEQNLNHDAMYWYRQDPGQGLRLIYYSQIVNDFQKGDIAEGYSVSREKKESFPLTVTSAQKNPTAFYLCASSPGTGTRGYNEQFFGPGTRLTVL.

This clone was observed once. The chain is built from TRBV27 and TRBJ1-3; D gene ambiguous. Trimming stripped 5 bases from V and 3 bases from J, with 26 bases between. Germline V gene sequence: CDR1 MNHEY, CDR2 SMNVEV (reference sequence). This CDR3 contains 19 residues. The CDR3 sequence is CASSMAPAQTGSLGNTIYF. CDR3 nucleotides: TGTGCCAGCAGTATGGCCCCTGCCCAAACGGGGAGTCTTGGAAACACCATATATTTT.

The chain couples TRBV6-6 to TRBJ1-6, with 8 bases fitting TRBD1. Germline values: CDR1 MNHNY, CDR2 SVGAGI (reference sequence). This CDR3 is built from 15 residues. V shed 8 bases, J shed 7 bases, and the junction held 10 bases outside the gene matches. The CDR3 nucleotides are TGTGCCAGCGGATCTTCTTGGACAGGGAATTCACCCCTCCACTTT. Encoded protein: CASGSSWTGNSPLHF.

This clone has only a few counts. The chain recombines TRBV15 with TRBJ1-4; 7 bases match TRBD1. The CDR3 runs 15 residues. Trimming cost V 5 bases and J 3 bases; bases outside gene matches: 6. Germline loops: CDR1 LNHNV, CDR2 YYDKDF (reference sequence). CDR3 sequence: CATSAHRGANEKLFF. The CDR3 DNA reads TGTGCCACCAGCGCCCACAGGGGAGCTAATGAAAAACTGTTTTTT. The variable domain in full, with the rest retrieved from reference TRBV15 and TRBJ1-4, is DAMVIQNPRYQVTQFGKPVTLSCSQTLNHNVMYWYQQKSSQAPKLLFHYYDKDFNNEADTPDNFQSRRPNTSFCFLDIRSPGLGDTAMYLCATSAHRGANEKLFFGSGTQLSVL.

The chain links TRBV5-1 to TRBJ1-2, with D unclear. Looked up from germline, CDR1 is SGHRS and CDR2 is YFSETQ. This CDR3 has 15 amino acids. Deletions cut 0 bases from V and 4 bases from J, with 13 bases between. DNA for the CDR3: TGCGCCAGCAGCTTGGGCCCGGGTGAAGTCTATGGCTACACCTTC. Amino acid sequence: CASSLGPGEVYGYTF.

J is TRBJ2-7 and V is TRBV15; D possibly corresponds to TRBD2 (5 bases). The germline V and J ends were trimmed by 1 base and 3 bases, with 13 bases remaining between them. Per the germline V gene, CDR1 is LNHNV and CDR2 is YYDKDF (reference sequence). The CDR3 loop spans 15 amino acids. The CDR3 region is CATSRARGIDYEQYF. CDR3 sequence (DNA): TGTGCCACCAGCAGAGCCCGAGGGATCGACTACGAGCAGTACTTC.

V and J are TRBV18 and TRBJ2-2; D is ambiguous. Trimming pared 0 bases from V and 4 bases from J, leaving 6 bases between. This CDR3 region has 14 residues. Germline CDR1 is KGHSH and CDR2 is LQKENI. The CDR3 sequence: CASSPPSRTGELFF. Written as DNA, the CDR3 is TGTGCCAGCTCACCACCTAGTCGCACCGGGGAGCTGTTTTTT.

The count of this clone is one. The chain joins TRBV6-1 to TRBJ1-3, with D unresolved. Germline CDR1 is MNHNS and CDR2 is SASEGT. V was clipped by 3 bases and J by 0 bases, with 12 bases between them. The CDR3 loop spans 16 amino acids. This CDR3 is CASSDRRRFSGNTIYF. The CDR3 DNA is TGTGCCAGCAGTGATAGGCGGCGGTTCTCTGGAAACACCATATATTTT.

The chain recombines TRBV5-1 with TRBJ1-6, with D uncertain. V dropped 4 bases and J dropped 12 bases, with 11 bases sitting between them. Germline lookup yields CDR1 SGHRS and CDR2 YFSETQ. The CDR3 is 12 residues long. The CDR3, as DNA: TGCGCCAGCAGCCCTTCGGGAGAACCCCTCCACTTT. It encodes CASSPSGEPLHF.

The CDR3 bases are TGTGCCAGCAGTGATATGACTCTAGCCAAAAACATTCAGTACTTC. Protein sequence: CASSDMTLAKNIQYF. The chain uses TRBV2 and TRBJ2-4; D remains ambiguous. Trimming cost V 3 bases and J 0 bases, with 9 bases left between them. The CDR3 has 15 amino acids. CDR1 SNHLY and CDR2 FYNNEI come from the germline V gene.

A word on this clone: Other DNA sequences of this sample code for an identical CDR3. This chain uses TRBV20-1 with TRBJ2-5; D is uncertain. Germline values: CDR1 DFQATT, CDR2 SNEGSKA (reference sequence). The CDR3 length is 10 residues. The V end lost 4 bases, the J end lost 4 bases, and 4 bases lay between the germline ends. The CDR3 spells CSAKRETQYF. Here the CDR3 DNA reads TGCAGTGCTAAGAGAGAGACCCAGTACTTC.